The clone carrying this T cell receptor beta chain was seen a few times. What it binds is unknown. Isolating PBMCs gave at least 6 million of these cells per sample. This entry belongs to a study of blood T cells in healthy people across ages. Broader study findings: It was found that TCR beta diversity correlated strongly with the percentage of naive T cells. Estimates based on one million T cells were treated as lower bounds.

Germline V gene sequence: CDR1 MNHEY, CDR2 SVGAGI. There are 17 residues in the CDR3. The V end was cut by 2 bases, the J end by 5 bases, with 21 bases between. Combining a sample-barcoded 5' primer with a J-beta primer mix, a second PCR ran for about 7 to 12 cycles. TCRdb analysed the 5' RACE reads with MiXCR anew, one entry per CDR3 protein. The data hold 1 million to 1.2 million distinct CDR3 sequences, with more than 30% observed a single time. The sequenced sample consisted of blood. This TCR was recovered from a young man in good health. The gene calls are TRBV6-5 and TRBJ1-1; no reliable D call. The CDR3 DNA reads TGTGCCAGCAGTTACAAACTACCATCCTGGGGAAGTACTGAAGCTTTCTTT. Translating it yields CASSYKLPSWGSTEAFF.